This TCR beta chain was found in a study of blood T cell repertoires in COVID-19. How the authors handled the data: The assay estimated nucleated cells by amplifying reference gene primers. Using immunoSEQ multiplex PCR, the repertoire was profiled, and TCRdb retains in-frame clones only, with some absent. From that table come the V and J calls and clone size; the DNA was used to work out D and trimming. The sample yields roughly 17,000 clones, around nine tenths seen once. This clone was seen a few times. Sequencing used peripheral blood. The clonotype was recovered from a human donor in a cohort sampled during active COVID-19.

The CDR3 protein is CASSLGQVPNQPQHF. DNA of the CDR3: TGTGCCAGCAGCTTGGGACAGGTCCCCAATCAGCCCCAGCATTTT. The rearrangement joins TRBV5-5 to TRBJ1-5; D is possibly TRBD1 (6 bases). The CDR3 extends over 15 amino acids. Per the germline V gene, CDR1 is SGHKS and CDR2 is YYEKEE (reference sequence). Trimming cost V 0 bases and J 3 bases, with 10 bases left between them.